This T cell receptor beta chain was recovered during a study of blood T cell repertoires in COVID-19. Overall study context: Sources were T cells, B-cell-depleted T cells, or PBMCs; the material itself was cDNA or gDNA.

The study drew participants aged about 18 to 95 years from roughly 25 US areas. Original methodology: Reference gene primer amplification gave estimated nucleated cell counts. Profiling relied on immunoSEQ multiplex PCR, and the TCRdb table lists in-frame clones only, not all of them. D and trimming were read from the DNA, whereas the V and J calls and clone size are those reported in that table. The sample has roughly 200,000 clones, 85% to 90% seen once; the top ten hold 1.2%. The CDR3 extends over 14 amino acids. Germline assignment: CDR1 MDHEN and CDR2 SYDVKM. V was pared by 3 bases and J by 7 bases, with 6 bases of the junction left unmatched.

Sequencing was done on a sample of PBMCs or T cells enriched from blood (not recorded which). V and J are TRBV28 and TRBJ2-5; 9 positions match TRBD2. The TCR was taken from a man aged 25-45 years who had recovered from COVID-19. The CDR3 loop is CASSLLAGAGTQYF. In nucleotides, the CDR3 is TGTGCCAGCAGTTTGTTAGCGGGGGCGGGGACCCAGTACTTC.